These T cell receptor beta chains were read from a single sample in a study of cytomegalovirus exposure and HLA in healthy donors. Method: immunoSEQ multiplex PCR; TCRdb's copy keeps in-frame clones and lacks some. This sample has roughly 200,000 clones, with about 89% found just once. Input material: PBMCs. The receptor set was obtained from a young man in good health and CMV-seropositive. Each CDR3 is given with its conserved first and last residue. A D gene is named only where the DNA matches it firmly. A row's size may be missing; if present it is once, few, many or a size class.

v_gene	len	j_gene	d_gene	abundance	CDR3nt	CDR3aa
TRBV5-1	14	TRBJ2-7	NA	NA	TGCGCCAGCAGCTTAAGGACAAATTCCTACGAGCAGTACTTC	CASSLRTNSYEQYF
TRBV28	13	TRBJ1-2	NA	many	TGTGCCAGCAACCCACAGGGACACTATGGCTACACCTTC	CASNPQGHYGYTF
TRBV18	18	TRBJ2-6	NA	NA	TGTGCCAGCTCACCATCTACGGGACCGCGCTCTGGGGCCAACGTCCTGACTTTC	CASSPSTGPRSGANVLTF
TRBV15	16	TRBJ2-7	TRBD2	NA	TGTGCCACCAGCAGAGAGCTAGCGGGGGGCGGCAACGAGCAGTACTTC	CATSRELAGGGNEQYF
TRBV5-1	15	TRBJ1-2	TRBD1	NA	TGCGCCAGCAGCCAAGCAGGGGGCCGAGGGTGGGGCTACACCTTC	CASSQAGGRGWGYTF
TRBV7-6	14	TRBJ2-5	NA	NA	TGTGCCAGCAGCCCCCCCGGGGATGGAGAGACCCAGTACTTC	CASSPPGDGETQYF
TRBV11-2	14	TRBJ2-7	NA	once	TGTGCCAGCAGCCTTGAGGGGTGGGCCGGGGAGCAGTACTTC	CASSLEGWAGEQYF
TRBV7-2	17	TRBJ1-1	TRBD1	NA	TGTGCCAGCAGCCTAACCGGGACAGGAGGAATGAACACTGAAGCTTTCTTT	CASSLTGTGGMNTEAFF
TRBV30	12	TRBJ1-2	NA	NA	TGTGCCTGGAGTGTGAGTGGGTATGGCTACACCTTC	CAWSVSGYGYTF
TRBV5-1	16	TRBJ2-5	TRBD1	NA	TGCGCCAGTAGCGTTGAAGTGGGACAGGGAGAAGAGACCCAGTACTTC	CASSVEVGQGEETQYF
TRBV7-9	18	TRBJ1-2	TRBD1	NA	TGTGCCAGCAGCCCACCACTAGTCGGACAGGGGATTGACTATGGCTACACCTTC	CASSPPLVGQGIDYGYTF
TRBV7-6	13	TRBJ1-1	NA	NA	TGTGCCAGCAGCTCCTCGACGAACACTGAAGCTTTCTTT	CASSSSTNTEAFF
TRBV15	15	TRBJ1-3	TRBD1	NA	TGTGCCACCACGGGGGACAGGGGGCCTGGAAACACCATATATTTT	CATTGDRGPGNTIYF
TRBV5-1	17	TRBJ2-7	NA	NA	TGCGCCAGCAGCTTACCTCTAGACCGCGATGTGACCTACGAGCAGTACTTC	CASSLPLDRDVTYEQYF
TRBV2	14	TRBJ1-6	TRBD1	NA	TGTGCCAGCGGACAGGGGGCCTCGGAATCACCCCTCCACTTT	CASGQGASESPLHF
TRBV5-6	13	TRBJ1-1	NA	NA	TGTGCCAGCAGCTTCCAAACAGGGACTGAAGCTTTCTTT	CASSFQTGTEAFF
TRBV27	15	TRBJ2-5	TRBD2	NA	TGTGCCAGCAGTTTCGGCGGGGGGTACCAAGAGACCCAGTACTTC	CASSFGGGYQETQYF
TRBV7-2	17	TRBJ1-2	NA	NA	TGTGCCAGCAGCTTAGTGAAGTTGGCAAATCCTAACTATGGCTACACCTTC	CASSLVKLANPNYGYTF
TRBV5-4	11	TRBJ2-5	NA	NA	TGTGCCAGCAGCTTCGGGGAGACCCAGTACTTC	CASSFGETQYF
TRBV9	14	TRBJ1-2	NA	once	TGTGCCAGCAGCCCCGGCGGGAGTAACTATGGCTACACCTTC	CASSPGGSNYGYTF
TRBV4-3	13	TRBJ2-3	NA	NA	TGCGCCAGCAGCCAAGATGTGGGACGAACGCAGTATTTT	CASSQDVGRTQYF
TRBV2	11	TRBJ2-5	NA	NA	TGTGCCAGCAGGGTTGGAGAGACCCAGTACTTC	CASRVGETQYF
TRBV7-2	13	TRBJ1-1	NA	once	TGTGCCAGCAGCCACCAGCGGGCAAAAGAAGCTTTCTTT	CASSHQRAKEAFF
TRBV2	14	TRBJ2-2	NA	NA	TGTGCCAGCTTAAAGGACCAGGGCACCGGGGAGCTGTTTTTT	CASLKDQGTGELFF
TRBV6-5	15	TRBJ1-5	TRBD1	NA	TGTGCCAGCAGTACCGGGGACAGGGGGTGGCAGCCCCAGCATTTT	CASSTGDRGWQPQHF
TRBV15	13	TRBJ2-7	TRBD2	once	TGTGCCACCAGCAGAGATTTGGGCGGGAGTTTGTACTTC	CATSRDLGGSLYF
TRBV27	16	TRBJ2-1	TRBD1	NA	TGTGCCAGCAGTTTATACGGACAGGGTTGGAACAATGAGCAGTTCTTC	CASSLYGQGWNNEQFF
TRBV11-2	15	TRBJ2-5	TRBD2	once	TGTGCCAGCAGCAGAGATGGACTAGCCGGAGAGACCCAGTACTTC	CASSRDGLAGETQYF
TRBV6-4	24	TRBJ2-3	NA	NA	TGTGCCAGCAGTGACGAGACGCCACACGGCCTTTGCCACACGGCCGATCCTAGCACAGATACGCAGTATTTT	CASSDETPHGLCHTADPSTDTQYF
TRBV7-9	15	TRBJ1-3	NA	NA	TGTGCCAGCAGCTTTGCTCAGTCATCTGGAAACACCATATATTTT	CASSFAQSSGNTIYF
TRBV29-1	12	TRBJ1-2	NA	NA	TGCAGCGTTAGGGGCCCCTTCTATGGCTACACCTTC	CSVRGPFYGYTF
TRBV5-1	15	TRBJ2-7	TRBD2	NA	TGCGCCAGCAGCCCGCCGGGACTAGCGGGAATCGAGCAGTACTTC	CASSPPGLAGIEQYF
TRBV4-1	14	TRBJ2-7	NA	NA	TGCGCCAGCAGCCGGATTAGTCGGGTCGGCGAGCAGTACTTC	CASSRISRVGEQYF
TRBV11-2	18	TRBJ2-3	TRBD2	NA	TGTGCCAGCACCGCGGTCTTAGCGGGGGATTGGGTTACAGATACGCAGTATTTT	CASTAVLAGDWVTDTQYF